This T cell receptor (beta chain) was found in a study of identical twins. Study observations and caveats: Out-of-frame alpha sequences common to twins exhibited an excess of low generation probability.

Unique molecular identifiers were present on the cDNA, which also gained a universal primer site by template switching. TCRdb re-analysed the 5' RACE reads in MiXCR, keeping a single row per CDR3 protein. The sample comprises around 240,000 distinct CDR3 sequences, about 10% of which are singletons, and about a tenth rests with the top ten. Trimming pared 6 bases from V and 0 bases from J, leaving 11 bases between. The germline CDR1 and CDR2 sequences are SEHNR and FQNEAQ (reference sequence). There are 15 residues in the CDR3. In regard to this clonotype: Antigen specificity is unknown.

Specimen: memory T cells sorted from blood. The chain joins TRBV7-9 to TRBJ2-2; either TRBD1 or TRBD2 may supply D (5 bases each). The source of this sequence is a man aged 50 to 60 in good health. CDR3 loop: CASRVGDANTGELFF. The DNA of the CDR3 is TGTGCCAGCAGGGTGGGGGACGCGAACACCGGGGAGCTGTTTTTT.